This TCR beta chain stems from a study of T-cell memory formation after mild COVID-19. Overall study findings and caveats: Memory from before infection featured some responding clones, which suggests cross-reactive memory joined.

This clonotype was seen many times. Its antigen is as yet unknown. MiXCR, run by TCRdb on the 5' RACE reads, gives a single entry per CDR3 protein. The sample has about 360,000 distinct CDR3 sequences; 14% are singletons. This receptor was obtained from a man younger than 35 who had mild COVID-19 (a few samples of this study predate the infection). Cell type and time point are not known. The sample comprised PBMCs or a T cell subset sorted from them (not recorded which).

DNA of the CDR3: TGTGCCTCCAGGCCCCCGGGACAAATCTATGGCTACACCTTC. Protein: CASRPPGQIYGYTF. The V gene is TRBV5-4, the J gene TRBJ1-2, with D possibly matching TRBD1 (6 bases). CDR1 and CDR2 from the germline V gene are SGHNT and YYREEE (reference sequence). V was trimmed by 10 bases and J by 4 bases, leaving 20 bases between them. The CDR3 contains 14 residues.